This T cell receptor (beta chain) was sequenced during a study of cytomegalovirus exposure and HLA in healthy donors. Germline CDR1 SNHLY, CDR2 FYNNEI. CDR3 length: 16 amino acids. The ends lost 3 bases at V and 1 base at J; junction bases unmatched: 3. This clone was found a few times. Its antigen is still unknown. The PCR ran on 60 Vbeta and 13 Jbeta primers. Libraries were prepared by immunoSEQ multiplex PCR; TCRdb keeps only in-frame clonotypes and omits some of them. The sample shows tens of thousands of clones, 6% to 9% of them seen only once. Notes on the study in general: Researchers reported in a later analysis that a missense DCLRE1C variant was tied to TCR beta V- and J-gene trimming.

What was sequenced was PBMCs. The receptor was derived from a man aged 50 to 60 in good health and CMV-seronegative. The chain carries TRBV2 and TRBJ2-1; 10 bases are a match to TRBD2. In nucleotides, the CDR3 is TGTGCCAGCAGTGATGCTAGCGGGGGATCCTACAATGAGCAGTTCTTC. This translates into CASSDASGGSYNEQFF.